Listed below are T cell receptor beta chains from one sample, sequenced in a study of CXCR3-negative and CXCR3-positive naive CD8 T cells. TCRdb re-called the 5' RACE reads and shows each CDR3 protein once, DNA omitted. The sample's table shows tens of thousands of distinct CDR3 sequences. The sequenced sample consisted of naive CXCR3+ CD8+ T cells from blood. The receptors were sampled from a human donor in good health. Some clones in this sample may be carry-over from other donors' samples. CDR3s include the opening cysteine and the closing phenylalanine or tryptophan.

TRBJ2-7 | TRBV5-1 | CASMSDKNAYEQYF
TRBJ2-2 | TRBV29-1 | CSVVGTTAGELFF
TRBJ2-1 | TRBV11-2 | CASSLDYSPDEQFF
TRBJ2-7 | TRBV6-2/TRBV6-3 | CASSYAVRDFRYEQYF
TRBJ2-5 | TRBV20-1 | CSAAGLVGRETQYF
TRBJ2-3 | TRBV4-2 | CASSRGAGEGTDTQYF
TRBJ2-7 | TRBV5-5 | CASSYPDRGRYEQYF
TRBJ2-1 | TRBV6-5 | CASSYSLGGGHSYNEQFF
TRBJ2-7 | TRBV28 | CASGPLAEGYEQYF
TRBJ1-2 | TRBV12-3/TRBV12-4 | CASSPGTLGGYTF
TRBJ2-7 | TRBV5-4 | CASSFWGAEQYF
TRBJ2-2 | TRBV5-1 | CASSFPITGELFF
TRBJ2-1 | TRBV6-5 | CASSYSASGGDYNEQFF
TRBJ1-2 | TRBV15 | CATSSQENYGYTF
TRBJ2-7 | TRBV11-2 | CASSSRVSYEQYF
TRBJ1-1 | TRBV25-1 | CASQGGGTEALF
TRBJ2-1 | TRBV25-1 | CASSEYFPDGGTREQFF
TRBJ2-7 | TRBV20-1 | CSALSLYNSYEQYF
TRBJ2-3 | TRBV24-1 | CATSEDIGAGPTDTQYF
TRBJ1-2 | TRBV14 | CASSLTGGPSRVYTF
TRBJ2-7 | TRBV5-1 | CASSLGQGINEQYF
TRBJ2-7 | TRBV28 | CASSPTRPLSYEQYF
TRBJ1-1 | TRBV3-1 | CASSQGTSLGLSPEAFF
TRBJ2-5 | TRBV7-3 | CASSYSGTSAETQYF
TRBJ2-3 | TRBV25-1 | CASSEDPGGVVDTQYF
TRBJ2-5 | TRBV6-5 | CASSYGAETQYF
TRBJ2-7 | TRBV5-1 | CASSLVSFDEQYF
TRBJ2-7 | TRBV13 | CASSLGGGFRYEQYF
TRBJ2-3 | TRBV14 | CASSQEATGTQYF
TRBJ1-4 | TRBV7-8 | CASSRLGETNEKLFF
TRBJ2-7 | TRBV19 | CASSIGGAYEQYF
TRBJ2-7 | TRBV2 | CASKDRLVTYEQYF
TRBJ1-1 | TRBV14 | CASSPFVSLGTEAFF
TRBJ2-3 | TRBV28 | CASSFGAQDPLTDTQYF
TRBJ1-2 | TRBV29-1 | CSVEPHGANYGYTF
TRBJ2-7 | TRBV29-1 | CSVTGQDSYEQYF
TRBJ2-3 | TRBV20-1 | CSAILPTNTDTQYF
TRBJ2-1 | TRBV12-3/TRBV12-4 | CASSLATGWTVYNEQFF
TRBJ2-1 | TRBV12-3/TRBV12-4 | CASSFGPTSFGQFF
TRBJ2-7 | TRBV6-6 | CASSFGTDYEQYF
TRBJ2-7 | TRBV7-2 | CASSPPGGEQYF
TRBJ2-7 | TRBV20-1 | CSARDDQPTYEQYF
TRBJ2-3 | TRBV12-3/TRBV12-4 | CASGLLRSDTQYF
TRBJ2-1 | TRBV10-3 | CATAQGIRNEQFF
TRBJ2-2 | TRBV10-3 | CAISEIPPSETDTVELFF